This T cell receptor (beta chain) was identified in a study of blood T cell repertoires in COVID-19. Measured with immunoSEQ multiplex PCR; TCRdb has only the in-frame clones, and not every one. The table has roughly 500,000 clones, about 85% seen once. V was trimmed by 7 bases and J by 0 bases, leaving 34 bases between them. Germline-derived CDR1 and CDR2 are LNHDA and SQIVND (reference sequence). This CDR3 is built from 22 residues. V is TRBV19 and J is TRBJ1-5, with no clear D. This clonotype was sampled from a woman aged 55-75 years who had recovered from COVID-19. The sample comprised PBMCs or T cells enriched from blood (not recorded which). The CDR3: CASTSLYVVEPSSGYSNQPQHF. DNA of the CDR3: TGTGCCAGTACCTCCCTTTACGTCGTCGAGCCGTCGTCGGGTTATAGCAATCAGCCCCAGCATTTT.